Listed below are T cell receptor beta chains from one sample, sequenced in a study of blood T cell repertoires in COVID-19. Sequenced by immunoSEQ multiplex PCR; TCRdb stores in-frame clones only, minus some. Of about 20,000 clones in the sample, about nine tenths were seen once. The sample was PBMCs or T cells enriched from blood (not recorded which). The receptors originated from a woman in her twenties or thirties who had recovered from COVID-19. Both conserved end residues are part of each CDR3. Each record gives: CDR3 DNA, CDR3 protein, D gene, J gene, CDR3 length, clone size, V gene. The D gene is left open where the match is weak. The size entry is marked missing in some rows and otherwise reads once, few, many or a size class.

CDR3nt: TGTGCCAGCAGTTACGGTGAGGCAGGGAATCAGCCCCAGCATTTT
CDR3aa: CASSYGEAGNQPQHF
d_gene: -
j_gene: TRBJ1-5
len: 15
abundance: -
v_gene: TRBV6-2/TRBV6-3

CDR3nt: TGTGCCAGCAGCTTAACGAACCCCCTCGGCGGCGAGCAGTACTTC
CDR3aa: CASSLTNPLGGEQYF
d_gene: -
j_gene: TRBJ2-7
len: 15
abundance: -
v_gene: TRBV7-3

CDR3nt: TGTGCCACTAGGGACAGGGGGCGCGATGGCTACACCTTC
CDR3aa: CATRDRGRDGYTF
d_gene: TRBD1
j_gene: TRBJ1-2
len: 13
abundance: -
v_gene: TRBV2

CDR3nt: TGTGCCAGCAGTTTACGCCTAGAGAGCACAGATACGCAGTATTTT
CDR3aa: CASSLRLESTDTQYF
d_gene: -
j_gene: TRBJ2-3
len: 15
abundance: -
v_gene: TRBV28

CDR3nt: TGTGCCACCAGTGAGCCTACATTGGGGAGGACAGATACGCAGTATTTT
CDR3aa: CATSEPTLGRTDTQYF
d_gene: -
j_gene: TRBJ2-3
len: 16
abundance: -
v_gene: TRBV24-1

CDR3nt: TGTGCCAGCAGTTCATTCCAGGGGGGCAATCAGCCCCAGCATTTT
CDR3aa: CASSSFQGGNQPQHF
d_gene: TRBD1
j_gene: TRBJ1-5
len: 15
abundance: -
v_gene: TRBV7-2

CDR3nt: TGTGCCAGCAGTTACCATACTAGCGGACAAGAGACCCAGTACTTC
CDR3aa: CASSYHTSGQETQYF
d_gene: TRBD2
j_gene: TRBJ2-5
len: 15
abundance: -
v_gene: TRBV6-5

CDR3nt: TGCACCCACGTACGGGGTCACGCCACTGAAGCTTTCTTT
CDR3aa: CTHVRGHATEAFF
d_gene: -
j_gene: TRBJ1-1
len: 13
abundance: -
v_gene: TRBV29-1

CDR3nt: TGTGCCAGTAGTATCCCTGGACTAGCGGGGGGGCCTAACGGGATTGAGCAGTTCTTC
CDR3aa: CASSIPGLAGGPNGIEQFF
d_gene: TRBD2
j_gene: TRBJ2-1
len: 19
abundance: -
v_gene: TRBV19

CDR3nt: TGTGCCAGCAGTTTCAGACGGGTCGGGGAGCTGTTTTTT
CDR3aa: CASSFRRVGELFF
d_gene: -
j_gene: TRBJ2-2
len: 13
abundance: -
v_gene: TRBV12-3/TRBV12-4

CDR3nt: TGTGCCAGCAGCTTCATGAACTATGGCTACACCTTC
CDR3aa: CASSFMNYGYTF
d_gene: -
j_gene: TRBJ1-2
len: 12
abundance: -
v_gene: TRBV7-2

CDR3nt: TGCGCCAGCAGCCAAGATTTTTCAGGGGGGAGGGCCAAAAACATTCAGTACTTC
CDR3aa: CASSQDFSGGRAKNIQYF
d_gene: -
j_gene: TRBJ2-4
len: 18
abundance: -
v_gene: TRBV4-1

CDR3nt: TGTGCCAGCAGACCGACAGGGACGGATACGCAGTATTTT
CDR3aa: CASRPTGTDTQYF
d_gene: TRBD1
j_gene: TRBJ2-3
len: 13
abundance: -
v_gene: TRBV11-2

CDR3nt: TGTGCCAGCAGGCCCCTCCAGGGAGGGGAATATGGCTACACCTTC
CDR3aa: CASRPLQGGEYGYTF
d_gene: -
j_gene: TRBJ1-2
len: 15
abundance: -
v_gene: TRBV28

CDR3nt: TGCGCCAGCAGCTTAAGCGAATCCTACGAGCAGTACTTC
CDR3aa: CASSLSESYEQYF
d_gene: -
j_gene: TRBJ2-7
len: 13
abundance: -
v_gene: TRBV5-1

CDR3nt: TGTGCCAGTAGCGGTTACGAGCGTAATGAAAAACTGTTTTTT
CDR3aa: CASSGYERNEKLFF
d_gene: -
j_gene: TRBJ1-4
len: 14
abundance: -
v_gene: TRBV19

CDR3nt: TGTGCCAGCTCACAGCGGGGAAACACTGAAGCTTTCTTT
CDR3aa: CASSQRGNTEAFF
d_gene: -
j_gene: TRBJ1-1
len: 13
abundance: -
v_gene: TRBV18

CDR3nt: TGTGCCAGCAGTAGCGGGGAGTTCTACGAGCAGTACTTC
CDR3aa: CASSSGEFYEQYF
d_gene: TRBD2
j_gene: TRBJ2-7
len: 13
abundance: -
v_gene: TRBV11-3

CDR3nt: TGCAGTGCTAGTGTATCCAGGGCTACTGAAGCTTTCTTT
CDR3aa: CSASVSRATEAFF
d_gene: -
j_gene: TRBJ1-1
len: 13
abundance: -
v_gene: TRBV20-1

CDR3nt: TGTGCCAGCAGCCCACGGACAGGGTATGTGGGAGAGACCCAGTACTTC
CDR3aa: CASSPRTGYVGETQYF
d_gene: TRBD1
j_gene: TRBJ2-5
len: 16
abundance: -
v_gene: TRBV7-2

CDR3nt: TGTGCCAGCAGCGTGGCCAGCTATGGCTACACCTTC
CDR3aa: CASSVASYGYTF
d_gene: -
j_gene: TRBJ1-2
len: 12
abundance: -
v_gene: TRBV5-4

CDR3nt: TGCGCCAGCAGCTTGGTTCCACAGGGGGGTACCGGGGAGCTGTTTTTT
CDR3aa: CASSLVPQGGTGELFF
d_gene: TRBD1
j_gene: TRBJ2-2
len: 16
abundance: -
v_gene: TRBV5-1

CDR3nt: TGTGCCAGTTGCAAAGGGGGTATGCGCAATCAGCCCCAGCATTTT
CDR3aa: CASCKGGMRNQPQHF
d_gene: -
j_gene: TRBJ1-5
len: 15
abundance: -
v_gene: TRBV19

CDR3nt: TGTGCCAGCAGCAGCCCGGGACTAGCGGCAGATACGCAGTATTTT
CDR3aa: CASSSPGLAADTQYF
d_gene: TRBD2
j_gene: TRBJ2-3
len: 15
abundance: once
v_gene: TRBV14

CDR3nt: TGTGCCAGCAGTCTAGGAGGGGTAGGCTACACCTTC
CDR3aa: CASSLGGVGYTF
d_gene: -
j_gene: TRBJ1-2
len: 12
abundance: once
v_gene: TRBV28

CDR3nt: TGTGCCAGCACTCCAGGGGACAGCCCATATGGCTACACCTTC
CDR3aa: CASTPGDSPYGYTF
d_gene: TRBD1
j_gene: TRBJ1-2
len: 14
abundance: few
v_gene: TRBV3-1/TRBV3-2

CDR3nt: TGTGCCACCAGTGATTTGGAAGGGGACAGGGGGTACAATGAGCAGTTCTTC
CDR3aa: CATSDLEGDRGYNEQFF
d_gene: TRBD1
j_gene: TRBJ2-1
len: 17
abundance: -
v_gene: TRBV24-1

CDR3nt: TGTGCCAGCAGCGTCACAGGGTACAATGAGCAGTTCTTC
CDR3aa: CASSVTGYNEQFF
d_gene: -
j_gene: TRBJ2-1
len: 13
abundance: -
v_gene: TRBV7-3

CDR3nt: TGTGCCAGCAGCAGGGCCGGGACAGTCGGAAACACCATATATTTT
CDR3aa: CASSRAGTVGNTIYF
d_gene: TRBD1
j_gene: TRBJ1-3
len: 15
abundance: -
v_gene: TRBV6-2/TRBV6-3

CDR3nt: TGTGCCAGCAGTACCGACAGGGGTGGCACAGATACGCAGTATTTT
CDR3aa: CASSTDRGGTDTQYF
d_gene: TRBD1
j_gene: TRBJ2-3
len: 15
abundance: -
v_gene: TRBV6-4

CDR3nt: TGTGCCAGCAGTTCCGGGATCGGTGCCTACGAGCAGTACTTC
CDR3aa: CASSSGIGAYEQYF
d_gene: -
j_gene: TRBJ2-7
len: 14
abundance: -
v_gene: TRBV28

CDR3nt: TGTGCCAGCAGCCTACAGGGGGCGGGTGACGAGCAGTACTTC
CDR3aa: CASSLQGAGDEQYF
d_gene: TRBD1
j_gene: TRBJ2-7
len: 14
abundance: -
v_gene: TRBV28

CDR3nt: TGTGCCAGCAGTTTAGGGCTGGGCGGAAACACCATATATTTT
CDR3aa: CASSLGLGGNTIYF
d_gene: -
j_gene: TRBJ1-3
len: 14
abundance: -
v_gene: TRBV28